This paragraph covers one T cell receptor (beta chain) sequence. Its target is unknown. The entry originates in a study of cytotoxic CD8 clonotypes in ibrutinib-treated CLL. The V end lost 7 bases, the J end lost 0 bases, and 15 bases lay between the germline ends. The CDR3 sequence is 15 residues long. Germline V gene sequence: CDR1 MNHEY, CDR2 SMNVEV (reference sequence). Study findings and constraints: Pretreatment clonality was elevated relative to age-matched healthy donors and paralleled circulating CD8+ T-cell counts.

The data were produced by immunoSEQ multiplex PCR, yet TCRdb's version contains in-frame clones alone and is incomplete. The sample holds tens of thousands of clones, 90% seen once. This TCR was recovered from a human donor with chronic lymphocytic leukemia. The sequencing here drew on PBMCs, taken after 12 months of ibrutinib treatment. The V and J genes are TRBV27 and TRBJ1-1, with D tentatively TRBD1 (5 bases). The DNA for the CDR3 is TGTGCCAGCACACCGACAGACCCGATGAACACTGAAGCTTTCTTT. This gives the protein CASTPTDPMNTEAFF.